The 6 T cell receptor beta chains below come from one sample, sequenced in a study of cytomegalovirus exposure and HLA in healthy donors. Profiled with immunoSEQ multiplex PCR; TCRdb holds only in-frame clones, not every one. The sample gives 120,000 or so clones, roughly 88% of which show up once; nearly 5% is in the top ten. Sequenced material: PBMCs. All receptors derive from a man aged 18 to 35 in good health and CMV-seronegative.

This rearrangement joins TRBV11-3 to TRBJ2-1, with 13 bases matching TRBD2. The V and J ends lost 1 base and 8 bases, in that order; junction bases with no gene match: 8. The CDR3 covers 17 residues. Germline V gene data show CDR1 as SGHNT and CDR2 as YENEEA. CDR3 sequence (DNA): TGTGCCAGCAGCTTAGGACTAGCGGGGGGAAGAGGGGATGAGCAGTTCTTC. Encoded protein: CASSLGLAGGRGDEQFF.

The chain recombines TRBV5-1 with TRBJ1-2, with D tentatively TRBD1 (5 bases). The germline V and J ends were trimmed by 3 bases and 8 bases, with 11 bases remaining between them. The CDR3 spans 12 residues. Germline lookup yields CDR1 SGHRS and CDR2 YFSETQ. In DNA form, the CDR3 reads TGCGCCAGCAGCTCCGCAGGGAACGGCTACACCTTC. Its protein is CASSSAGNGYTF.

The V gene is TRBV19, the J gene TRBJ1-5; no firm D call. From germline, CDR1 is LNHDA and CDR2 SQIVND (reference sequence). The CDR3 has 13 residues. The V gene lost 1 base and the J gene lost 9 bases, with 10 bases spanning the gap. The CDR3 loop reads CASSIGLSRPQHF. The CDR3 coding sequence is TGTGCCAGTAGTATAGGACTATCAAGGCCCCAGCATTTT.

The V call is TRBV6-1, the J call TRBJ2-2; D gene uncertain. V was pared by 1 base and J by 6 bases, with 12 bases between. CDR3 length equals 15 residues. Germline CDR1 is MNHNS and CDR2 is SASEGT. The CDR3 protein is CASSEVRRLSGELFF. CDR3 coding DNA: TGTGCCAGCAGTGAAGTACGGAGACTGTCCGGGGAGCTGTTTTTT.

The V call is TRBV9, the J call TRBJ2-7; D ambiguous. The length of the CDR3 is 15 residues. Germline V lookup: CDR1 SGDLS, CDR2 YYNGEE. V was clipped by 0 bases and J by 3 bases, with 13 bases between them. The CDR3 here is CASSVAPGSVYEQYF. CDR3 nucleotides: TGTGCCAGCAGCGTAGCTCCGGGTTCGGTCTACGAGCAGTACTTC.

V usage is TRBV29-1 and J usage is TRBJ2-7, with TRBD2 identical over 10 bases. Germline CDR1 reads SQVTM; CDR2 reads ANQGSEA. V trimming: 6 bases; J trimming: 2 bases; junction bases outside the gene matches: 10. This CDR3 is 15 amino acids long. Written as DNA, the CDR3 is TGCAGCGTAAGAGGCCTAGCGGGAGACCCCTACGAGCAGTACTTC. Protein sequence: CSVRGLAGDPYEQYF.